The 23 T cell receptor beta chains in this list originate from one sample, sequenced in a study of blood T cell repertoires in COVID-19. The repertoire was sequenced with immunoSEQ multiplex PCR; TCRdb's copy has only in-frame clones and lacks some. This table has 130,000 or so clones, 80% to 90% appearing once. Sequencing used peripheral blood. These receptors were collected from a woman aged 55-70 years with acute or convalescent COVID-19.

This clone is a singleton in its sample. The chain is built from TRBV4-1 and TRBJ2-5; TRBD2 is a possible D gene (6 bases). The germline V gene has CDR1 MGHRA and CDR2 YSYEKL. V lost 4 bases and J lost 3, with 18 bases in between. This CDR3 contains 16 residues. The CDR3: CASSPLGGWEEETQYF. In DNA, the CDR3 is TGCGCCAGCAGCCCACTGGGAGGCTGGGAAGAAGAGACCCAGTACTTC.

This clone showed up just a few times. The rearrangement joins TRBV7-2 to TRBJ2-1; no clear D. The V end lost 5 bases, the J end lost 5 bases, and 13 bases lay between the germline ends. The germline gives CDR1 SGHTA, CDR2 FQGNSA. CDR3 size: 14 residues. CDR3 loop: CASSHIRLHNEQFF. The CDR3 nucleotides are TGTGCCAGCAGCCATATTAGACTCCACAATGAGCAGTTCTTC.

The genes are TRBV5-4 and TRBJ2-3, with D possibly TRBD2 on 7 matching bases. V lost 7 bases and J 0 bases, leaving 15 bases between the germline ends. The V gene's germline CDR1 is SGHNT and CDR2 YYREEE (reference sequence). The CDR3 extends over 15 amino acids. The CDR3, as DNA: TGTGCCAGCGAGCGGGACAACCCTAGCACAGATACGCAGTATTTT. It codes for CASERDNPSTDTQYF.

The V gene is TRBV19, the J gene TRBJ1-3, with D possibly matching TRBD1 (5 bases). This CDR3 spans 17 amino acids. The V gene's germline CDR1 is LNHDA and CDR2 SQIVND (reference sequence). The V end lost 5 bases, the J end lost 3 bases, and 20 bases lay between the germline ends. The CDR3 protein is CASSANRILSGGNTIYF. CDR3 nucleotide sequence: TGTGCCAGTAGTGCAAACAGGATTCTCTCAGGTGGAAACACCATATATTTT.

This sequence joins TRBV7-9 and TRBJ1-1; D is unclear. This CDR3 is built from 14 residues. V was cut by 5 bases and J by 6 bases, with 16 bases left in between. Germline loops: CDR1 SEHNR, CDR2 FQNEAQ (reference sequence). DNA for the CDR3: TGTGCCAGCAGCCCGTCGAGCGCGGGCGCTGAAGCTTTCTTT. Its protein product is CASSPSSAGAEAFF. Full variable domain (outside the CDR3, taken from reference TRBV7-9 and TRBJ1-1): DTGVSQNPRHKITKRGQNVTFRCDPISEHNRLYWYRQTLGQGPEFLTYFQNEAQLEKSRLLSDRFSAERPKGSFSTLEIQRTEQGDSAMYLCASSPSSAGAEAFFGQGTRLTVV.

This clone was detected once. This chain joins TRBV28 and TRBJ1-3; TRBD1 is a possible D gene (6 bases). The length of the CDR3 is 14 residues. The germline V gene encodes CDR1 MDHEN and CDR2 SYDVKM. The germline V and J ends were trimmed by 5 bases and 3 bases, with 11 bases remaining between them. The CDR3 region is CASSMDRRGNTIYF. The CDR3 DNA follows: TGTGCCAGCAGTATGGACAGACGTGGAAACACCATATATTTT.

The V gene is TRBV18, the J gene TRBJ1-3; no clear D gene. Germline assignment: CDR1 KGHSH and CDR2 LQKENI. The CDR3 spans 13 residues. V lost 2 bases and J lost 6, with 8 bases in between. The CDR3 sequence is CASSPGGQNTIYF. Written as DNA, the CDR3 is TGTGCCAGCTCACCAGGAGGGCAAAACACCATATATTTT.

V and J are TRBV5-1 and TRBJ1-1; TRBD1 might be the D (6 bases). V gave up 0 bases and J gave up 5 bases, with 11 bases separating them. Per the germline V gene, CDR1 is SGHRS and CDR2 is YFSETQ. The CDR3 is made up of 14 amino acids. The CDR3 is CASSLVAQGTEAFF. CDR3 nucleotides: TGCGCCAGCAGCTTGGTTGCCCAGGGGACTGAAGCTTTCTTT.

This sequence joins TRBV6-5 and TRBJ1-2, with TRBD1 identical over 11 bases. Germline V CDR1 and CDR2: MNHEY, SVGAGI. J lost 5 bases, V lost 7 bases, and 6 bases had no gene match. The CDR3 runs to 14 residues. The CDR3 reads CASIRGQGVYGYTF. The CDR3 DNA reads as TGTGCCAGCATCCGGGGACAGGGGGTTTATGGCTACACCTTC.

The chain employs TRBV9 and TRBJ1-5, with TRBD1 identical over 7 bases. The CDR3 consists of 15 residues. V lost 3 bases and J lost 3; bases outside the gene matches: 6. Germline V gene sequence: CDR1 SGDLS, CDR2 YYNGEE. The CDR3 here is CASSAAGTANQPQHF. The CDR3 nucleotides read TGTGCCAGCAGCGCAGCCGGGACAGCCAATCAGCCCCAGCATTTT. The full variable domain, in which reference TRBV9 and TRBJ1-5 provide the parts outside the CDR3, is DSGVTQTPKHLITATGQRVTLRCSPRSGDLSVYWYQQSLDQGLQFLIQYYNGEERAKGNILERFSAQQFPDLHSELNLSSLELGDSALYFCASSAAGTANQPQHFGDGTRLSIL.

The chain carries TRBV30 and TRBJ1-2, with 7 bases identical to TRBD1. The germline V gene has CDR1 GTSNPN and CDR2 SVGIG (reference sequence). V shed 4 bases and J 4 bases; nucleotides not matched to a gene: 9. CDR3 length: 14 residues. The CDR3 spells CAWKPGQPVYGYTF. CDR3 nucleotide sequence: TGTGCCTGGAAACCGGGACAGCCCGTCTATGGCTACACCTTC.

This sequence joins TRBV18 and TRBJ1-1, with 8 bases identical to TRBD1. Germline V lookup: CDR1 KGHSH, CDR2 LQKENI. The CDR3 contains 16 residues. Trimming at V came to 3 bases and at J to 5 bases, leaving 11 bases not matched to a gene. The CDR3 region has the DNA TGTGCCAGCTCACCGCGGACAGGGAATTTAATAACTGAAGCTTTCTTT. Translated, it gives CASSPRTGNLITEAFF.

The chain carries TRBV21-1 and TRBJ2-2; the table names TRBD1, a call not compared with the DNA. TRBV21-1 is recorded as a pseudogene. This CDR3 has 16 residues. The CDR3 region has the DNA TGTGCCAGCAGCAAACCAAGGACAATAAACACCGGGGAGCTGTTTTTT. Translated, it gives CASSKPRTINTGELFF.

This clone came up once. This chain connects TRBV15 to TRBJ1-1; D gene ambiguous. This CDR3 comprises 13 residues. Germline CDR1 reads LNHNV; CDR2 reads YYDKDF (reference sequence). The V end lost 0 bases, the J end lost 8 bases, and 10 bases lay between the germline ends. In DNA form, the CDR3 reads TGTGCCACCAGCAGAGATGAAACAGCCGAAGCTTTCTTT. Its protein product is CATSRDETAEAFF.

The chain combines TRBV19 with TRBJ1-5; 8 bases agree with TRBD1. The CDR3 is 19 residues long. Per the germline V gene, CDR1 is LNHDA and CDR2 is SQIVND (reference sequence). Losses at the gene ends were 5 bases for V and 0 bases for J; bases not matched to a gene: 15. CDR3 nucleotide sequence: TGTGCCAGTAGTCTACGGACAGGGTGGGGACTTTATAGCAATCAGCCCCAGCATTTT. It is translated as CASSLRTGWGLYSNQPQHF.

The chain joins TRBV7-3 to TRBJ1-2; D is possibly TRBD1 (6 bases). V was pared by 4 bases and J by 2 bases, with 8 bases between. The germline V gene has CDR1 SGHTA and CDR2 FQGTGA. The CDR3 is 13 amino acids. CDR3 nucleotide sequence: TGTGCCAGCAGCTCCACAGGGAACTATGGCTACACCTTC. Protein sequence: CASSSTGNYGYTF. The full variable domain, rest sourced from reference TRBV7-3 and TRBJ1-2, is GAGVSQTPSNKVTEKGKYVELRCDPISGHTALYWYRQSLGQGPEFLIYFQGTGAADDSGLPNDRFFAVRPEGSVSTLKIQRTERGDSAVYLCASSSTGNYGYTFGSGTRLTVV.

This chain links TRBV7-2 with TRBJ1-1; possibly TRBD1 for D (6 bases). Trimming removed 5 bases at V and 4 bases at J, with 11 bases between. Germline-derived CDR1 and CDR2 are SGHTA and FQGNSA. There are 13 residues in the CDR3. Here the CDR3 DNA reads TGTGCCAGCAGCCCAACAGGGAGCACTGAAGCTTTCTTT. It is translated as CASSPTGSTEAFF.

The chain employs TRBV30 and TRBJ1-5, with D possibly matching TRBD1 (6 bases). The length of the CDR3 is 14 residues. CDR1 and CDR2 (germline): GTSNPN, SVGIG (reference sequence). Trimming pared 1 base from V and 5 bases from J, leaving 12 bases between. The CDR3 region has the DNA TGTGCCTGGAGTGGGGGGCTCGGGGATCAGCCCCAGCATTTT. Its translation is CAWSGGLGDQPQHF.

The chain's CDR3 is CASSEQNNSPLHF. The CDR3 DNA reads TGTGCCAGCAGTGAGCAGAATAATTCACCCCTCCACTTT. The gene calls are TRBV6-4 and TRBJ1-6; D gene uncertain. The CDR3 has 13 residues. With 3 bases removed from V and 5 bases from J, the gap between germline ends came to 5 bases. Germline values: CDR1 MRHNA, CDR2 SNTAGT.

The rearrangement joins TRBV12-3 or TRBV12-4 to TRBJ1-1; D gene ambiguous. V lost 7 bases, J lost 1 base, and 10 bases lay in between. The CDR3 has 13 residues. DNA for the CDR3: TGTGCCAGCAAACCGGAGGGGAACACTGAAGCTTTCTTT. As protein: CASKPEGNTEAFF.

On this clone: The sample has other DNA sequences that encode this CDR3 too. The chain combines TRBV4-1 with TRBJ2-7; D is uncertain. The V end lost 0 bases, the J end lost 3 bases, and 9 bases lay between the germline ends. Germline V gene data show CDR1 as MGHRA and CDR2 as YSYEKL. This CDR3 comprises 14 residues. Written as DNA, the CDR3 is TGCGCCAGCAGCCAAGATGGCCAGATCTACGAGCAGTACTTC. This translates into CASSQDGQIYEQYF.

V and J are TRBV6-5 and TRBJ1-2; 8 bases fit TRBD1. Looked up from germline, CDR1 is MNHEY and CDR2 is SVGAGI. The CDR3 has 14 residues. With V trimmed by 6 bases and J by 3 bases, 6 bases remained unmatched. CDR3 amino acids: CASSPDRGHYGYTF. As DNA, the CDR3 is TGTGCCAGCAGCCCCGACAGGGGCCACTATGGCTACACCTTC.

The J gene is TRBJ1-3, the V gene TRBV29-1; D gene uncertain. This CDR3 region has 13 residues. CDR1 SQVTM and CDR2 ANQGSEA come from the germline V gene. V lost 4 bases, J lost 4 bases, and 11 bases lay in between. CDR3 nucleotide sequence: TGCAGCGTTGGATTCGGCAGGGGAAACACCATATATTTT. It codes for CSVGFGRGNTIYF.